The clone carrying this T cell receptor beta chain was picked up a small number of times. Its matching antigen is unknown. TCR cDNA, made by 5'RACE template switching, carried an added universal primer site and UMIs. TCRdb reprocessed the 5' RACE reads via MiXCR and lists one record per CDR3 protein. Of 500,000 to 650,000 distinct CDR3 sequences in the sample, roughly 17% were seen once. The data belong to a study of T cells after yellow fever vaccination. For the study at large: The fractions with low cell numbers were processed using SMART-Seq v4 Ultra Low Input.

Whole-study results and caveats: FACS-sorted repertoires could harbor abundant contaminating bulk-population clonotypes. Subsequent to the booster, the majority of primary-vaccination clones reappeared (around 96% CD4, around 90% CD8).

The sample consisted of PBMCs, taken roughly 5 days after the first yellow fever vaccination. The clonotype comes from a man younger than 35 who received the YFV17D yellow fever vaccine.

CDR3 in amino acids: CASSPANVYEQFF. DNA for the CDR3: TGTGCCAGCAGCCCGGCGAATGTTTATGAGCAGTTCTTC. The chain links TRBV3-1 to TRBJ2-1; D is unclear. The V gene lost 4 bases and the J gene lost 8 bases, with 12 bases spanning the gap. There are 13 residues in the CDR3. CDR1 and CDR2 (germline): LGHDT, YNNKEL (reference sequence).